This T cell receptor beta chain was obtained from a study of blood T cell repertoires in COVID-19. Study at large: The United States, Italy and Spain supplied acute and convalescent COVID-19 samples. Nucleic acid was either cDNA or gDNA, and it came from T cells, B-cell-depleted T cells, or PBMCs.

Authors' data handling: From reference gene primer amplification, estimates of nucleated cell counts were derived. Method: immunoSEQ multiplex PCR; TCRdb's copy keeps in-frame clones and lacks some. From that table come the V and J calls and clone size; the DNA was used to work out D and trimming. The sample lists fewer than 130,000 clones, 75% to 80% occurring once. V lost 3 bases, J lost 2 bases, and 7 bases stayed unmatched. Germline loops: CDR1 KGHSH, CDR2 LQKENI. The CDR3 has 16 amino acids. This clone was detected only a few times. The rearrangement uses TRBV18 and TRBJ2-3; 8 bases fit TRBD2. The sequenced sample consisted of peripheral blood. The sequence was collected from a woman aged 80 or older with active or convalescent COVID-19. The CDR3 here is CASSPPGLGFTDTQYF. The CDR3 DNA follows: TGTGCCAGCTCACCGCCGGGACTAGGTTTCACAGATACGCAGTATTTT.